One sample yielded the 24 T cell receptor beta chains listed below, sequenced in a study of blood T cell repertoires in COVID-19. Sequencing was performed with immunoSEQ multiplex PCR; in TCRdb, only in-frame clones are kept and a portion is missing. The sample has 150,000 to 200,000 clones; around nine tenths are singletons. Specimen: peripheral blood. Every receptor here comes from a middle-aged man with acute or convalescent COVID-19.

This clone showed up just once. The V and J genes are TRBV7-3 and TRBJ1-6; a possible D gene is TRBD1 (6 bases). The germline V gene encodes CDR1 SGHTA and CDR2 FQGTGA. V was clipped by 1 base and J by 10 bases, with 11 bases between them. This CDR3 is built from 14 residues. The CDR3 sequence: CASSLMGQGSPLHF. DNA for the CDR3: TGTGCCAGCAGCTTAATGGGACAAGGGTCACCCCTCCACTTT.

The rearrangement joins TRBV10-2 to TRBJ1-3; D might be TRBD1 (6 bases). V lost 5 bases and J 3 bases, leaving 11 bases between the germline ends. CDR1 is WSHSY, CDR2 SAAADI, per germline. The CDR3 totals 14 residues. This chain's CDR3 is CASSQQGFGNTIYF. In DNA form, the CDR3 reads TGCGCCAGCAGTCAACAGGGTTTTGGAAACACCATATATTTT.

V usage is TRBV29-1 and J usage is TRBJ2-1; 7 positions agree with TRBD1. The CDR3 has 11 amino acids. With V trimmed by 6 bases and J by 16 bases, 12 bases remained unmatched. Germline CDR1 reads SQVTM; CDR2 reads ANQGSEA. The CDR3 loop reads CSVPWGTERFF. CDR3 DNA sequence: TGCAGCGTCCCCTGGGGGACAGAGAGATTCTTC.

This chain uses TRBV9 with TRBJ1-3; the match to TRBD1 covers 10 bases. V shed 0 bases and J 3 bases; nucleotides not matched to a gene: 9. From germline, CDR1 is SGDLS and CDR2 YYNGEE. The CDR3 runs to 18 residues. The CDR3 region is CASSVGLPGTGVGNTIYF. The CDR3 nucleotides read TGTGCCAGCAGCGTAGGACTTCCCGGGACAGGGGTTGGAAACACCATATATTTT.

The J gene is TRBJ1-1, the V gene TRBV11-2; D remains ambiguous. CDR3 length: 14 amino acids. Trimming removed 5 bases from V and 5 bases from J, with 15 bases in between. Per the germline V gene, CDR1 is SGHAT and CDR2 is FQNNGV. The CDR3 is CASSPQLGPTEAFF. The CDR3 nucleotides are TGTGCCAGCAGCCCACAACTAGGACCGACTGAAGCTTTCTTT.

The rearrangement joins TRBV30 to TRBJ1-4; D unresolved. V was shortened by 0 bases and J by 8 bases, with 7 bases between the two germline ends. The CDR3 extends over 12 amino acids. The germline CDR1 and CDR2 sequences are GTSNPN and SVGIG (reference sequence). The CDR3 DNA reads as TGTGCCTGGAGTGTGGGAGGGGAAAAACTGTTTTTT. It translates to CAWSVGGEKLFF.

V usage is TRBV7-3 and J usage is TRBJ2-7; 11 bases match TRBD1. The CDR3 spans 15 residues. Germline CDR1 is SGHTA and CDR2 is FQGTGA. The V and J ends lost 5 bases and 0 bases, in that order; junction bases with no gene match: 3. DNA for the CDR3: TGTGCCAGCAGCCTAGGGACAGGGGGCTCCTACGAGCAGTACGTC. It specifies CASSLGTGGSYEQYV.

The chain combines TRBV10-3 with TRBJ2-1, with 7 bases lining up with TRBD1. With V trimmed by 9 bases and J by 4 bases, 9 bases remained unmatched. The CDR3 sequence is 14 residues long. Germline CDR1 reads ENHRY; CDR2 reads SYGVKD. CDR3 DNA: TGTGCCATTACCTCAGGGGGAACATACAATGAGCAGTTCTTC. It translates to CAITSGGTYNEQFF.

This clone was found once. V and J are TRBV7-9 and TRBJ1-6, with 8 bases fitting TRBD1. There are 15 residues in the CDR3. Germline loops: CDR1 SEHNR, CDR2 FQNEAQ (reference sequence). J was trimmed by 5 bases and V by 6 bases; bases with no gene match: 6. In DNA, the CDR3 is TGTGCCAGCAGTGGCGGGACAGGAGATAATTCACCCCTCCACTTT. Translated, it gives CASSGGTGDNSPLHF.

V gene TRBV4-3 combines with J gene TRBJ1-2; 8 bases line up with TRBD1. The length of the CDR3 is 13 residues. After removal of 4 bases from V and 6 bases from J, the junction contained 4 bases not matched to a gene. Looked up from germline, CDR1 is LGHNA and CDR2 is YSLEER. CDR3 in amino acids: CASSPDRADGYTF. The CDR3 DNA reads TGCGCCAGCAGCCCGGACAGGGCCGATGGCTACACCTTC.

This rearrangement joins TRBV3-1 (or the pseudogene TRBV3-2) to TRBJ1-3; unclear D gene. V was shortened by 0 bases and J by 0 bases, with 6 bases between the two germline ends. CDR3 length: 15 amino acids. The germline V gene encodes CDR1 LGHDT and CDR2 YNNKEL (reference sequence). The CDR3: CASSQEYSSGNTIYF. CDR3 coding DNA: TGTGCCAGCAGCCAAGAGTACAGCTCTGGAAACACCATATATTTT.

The genes are TRBV11-2 and TRBJ1-5; a possible D gene is TRBD1 (6 bases). The ends were cut back, 5 bases at V and 5 bases at J, with 13 bases in the middle. The CDR3 is 14 amino acids. The germline gives CDR1 SGHAT, CDR2 FQNNGV. The CDR3 region is CASSTTSGDQPQHF. The CDR3 coding sequence is TGTGCCAGCAGCACCACCTCAGGGGATCAGCCCCAGCATTTT.

The chain uses TRBV6-4 and TRBJ1-1, with D maybe TRBD1 (5 bases). CDR3 length equals 15 residues. The V end lost 4 bases, the J end lost 5 bases, and 17 bases lay between the germline ends. Germline V gene sequence: CDR1 MRHNA, CDR2 SNTAGT. The CDR3 bases are TGTGCCAGCAGTGCCCGGCATGGGGGGGGTACTGAAGCTTTCTTT. This sequence encodes CASSARHGGGTEAFF.

This sequence joins TRBV5-8 and TRBJ2-4; no clear D gene. This CDR3 has 14 amino acids. The germline V gene encodes CDR1 SGHTS and CDR2 YDEGEE. V lost 4 bases and J 0 bases, leaving 8 bases between the germline ends. The CDR3 sequence is CASSLFLAKNIQYF. CDR3 in DNA: TGTGCCAGCAGCCTCTTTCTAGCCAAAAACATTCAGTACTTC.

The chain recombines TRBV12-3 or TRBV12-4 with TRBJ2-7, with 7 nucleotides matching TRBD1. Trimming cost V 5 bases and J 4 bases; bases outside gene matches: 5. The CDR3 has 13 amino acids. The CDR3 reads CASSEGQRYEQYF. The CDR3, as DNA: TGTGCCAGCAGTGAGGGACAGCGTTACGAGCAGTACTTC.

V is TRBV5-1 and J is TRBJ2-2, with no clear D. V dropped 1 base and J dropped 0 bases, with 4 bases sitting between them. Germline V gene sequence: CDR1 SGHRS, CDR2 YFSETQ. The CDR3 runs 14 residues. CDR3 DNA: TGCGCCAGCAGCTTGTTTACGAACACCGGGGAGCTGTTTTTT. Its translation: CASSLFTNTGELFF.

The chain recombines TRBV11-2 with TRBJ2-2; TRBD2 aligns across 7 bases. There are 18 residues in the CDR3. V trimming: 2 bases; J trimming: 5 bases; junction bases outside the gene matches: 14. Germline V gives CDR1 SGHAT, CDR2 FQNNGV. The CDR3 DNA is TGTGCCAGCAGCTTATACGGTGGGGGAGGGGAAAAGACCGGGGAGCTGTTTTTT. This codes for CASSLYGGGGEKTGELFF.

This clone has just one count. V and J are TRBV7-2 and TRBJ2-3; 8 bases are shared with TRBD2. V was pared by 0 bases and J by 1 base, with 9 bases of the junction left unmatched. The CDR3 consists of 18 residues. Germline values: CDR1 SGHTA, CDR2 FQGNSA. CDR3 region: CASSLARLAGMGTDTQYF. The CDR3 DNA sequence: TGTGCCAGCAGCTTAGCGCGTCTAGCGGGTATGGGCACAGATACGCAGTATTTT. The variable domain in full, completed from reference TRBV7-2 and TRBJ2-3, reads GAGVSQSPSNKVTEKGKDVELRCDPISGHTALYWYRQSLGQGLEFLIYFQGNSAPDKSGLPSDRFSAERTGGSVSTLTIQRTQQEDSAVYLCASSLARLAGMGTDTQYFGPGTRLTVL.

This chain uses TRBV19 with TRBJ2-1, with TRBD1 matching 8 bases. V lost 1 base and J lost 9; bases outside the gene matches: 5. This CDR3 comprises 14 residues. Per the germline V gene, CDR1 is LNHDA and CDR2 is SQIVND (reference sequence). CDR3 sequence reads: CASSIAGQGREQFF. Written as DNA, the CDR3 is TGTGCCAGTAGTATAGCCGGACAGGGACGTGAGCAGTTCTTC.

The V gene is TRBV11-2, the J gene TRBJ1-3; D is unclear. This CDR3 has 14 amino acids. Between the trimmed V and J ends, which lost 6 bases and 0 bases, there was a span of 9 bases. CDR1 SGHAT and CDR2 FQNNGV come from the germline V gene. The CDR3 DNA reads TGTGCCAGCAGTCGCCGAGGCTCTGGAAACACCATATATTTT. This encodes CASSRRGSGNTIYF.

V is TRBV7-8 and J is TRBJ1-5, with 8 bases aligning to TRBD1. The trim removed 5 bases at V and 7 bases at J, leaving 7 bases unmatched. The germline V gene has CDR1 SGHVS and CDR2 FQNEAQ. The CDR3 loop spans 14 amino acids. CDR3 region: CASSTNRGDQPQHF. CDR3 nucleotides: TGTGCCAGCAGCACCAACAGGGGGGACCAGCCCCAGCATTTT.

The chain couples TRBV28 to TRBJ1-1; D is undetermined. Germline V CDR1 and CDR2: MDHEN, SYDVKM. This CDR3 contains 14 residues. Trimming stripped 3 bases from V and 1 base from J, with 9 bases between. The CDR3 reads CASSLGGKNTEAFF. The CDR3 DNA follows: TGTGCCAGCAGTTTGGGAGGGAAGAACACTGAAGCTTTCTTT.

The rearrangement joins TRBV10-3 to TRBJ2-2; 10 bases fit TRBD2. The CDR3 loop spans 16 amino acids. In germline, CDR1 is ENHRY, CDR2 SYGVKD. The junction had 10 bases not matched to a gene; V was cut back by 7 bases and J by 5 bases. The CDR3 spells CAIKTSGTTGTGELFF. In nucleotides, the CDR3 is TGTGCCATCAAAACTAGCGGGACAACAGGGACCGGGGAGCTGTTTTTT.

The CDR3 sequence: CASSLELGREQYF. The CDR3, as DNA: TGTGCCAGCAGCTTAGAGTTGGGCCGCGAGCAGTACTTC. The chain employs TRBV11-3 and TRBJ2-7, with D hard to call. V lost 0 bases and J 6 bases, leaving 9 bases between the germline ends. Germline V lookup: CDR1 SGHNT, CDR2 YENEEA. This CDR3 spans 13 amino acids.